This T cell receptor (beta chain) came from a study of CD8 T cells in Susac syndrome. The CDR3 runs to 13 residues. CDR1 is SGHDT, CDR2 YYEEEE, per germline. The V and J ends lost 6 bases and 2 bases respectively, with 10 bases between them. After extraction with the RNeasy kit, about 0.45 to 1 ug of the RNA was reverse transcribed using random hexamers. The method of amplification for TCR beta CDR3 was immunoSEQ multiplex PCR, covering 54 Vbeta and 13 Jbeta. TCRdb passed the immunoSEQ multiplex PCR reads through MiXCR, listing each CDR3 protein once. This sample carries 100,000 or so distinct CDR3 sequences, around 96% of them seen once, and the ten largest clones take 0.3% to 0.35%. Study results and caveats: The number of Susac-specific public clones found was approximately 17 in total CD8+ repertoires and a few in CD8+ TEMRA repertoires. The study found that Susac CD8+ clonal expansion peaked in TEMRA cells and active patients.

Concerning this clonotype itself: The antigen remains unidentified.

This TCR was sampled from a human donor with Susac syndrome. Sequenced input: CD8+ T cells from PBMCs. The V call is TRBV5-6, the J call TRBJ2-3; D is uncertain. CDR3 residues: CASKKADTDTQYF. CDR3 coding DNA: TGTGCCAGCAAAAAGGCGGACACAGATACGCAGTATTTT.